This TCR beta chain was recorded in a study of blood T cells in healthy people across ages. Trimming at V came to 5 bases and at J to 3 bases, leaving 8 bases not matched to a gene. CDR1 is MNHEY and CDR2 is SMNVEV in the germline V gene (reference sequence). This CDR3 region has 15 residues. Then a second PCR, running about 7 to 11 cycles, was carried out with a sample-barcoded 5' primer and a J-beta primer mix. TCRdb ran MiXCR on the 5' RACE reads and lists one entry per CDR3 protein. The data show 450,000 to 650,000 distinct CDR3 sequences, approximately 25% seen once. This clonotype has ten or more counts. These data also formed part of another study, on T cells of mothers and their children.

This sequence originates from a boy aged 5-17 years in good health. The sequenced sample was blood. The genes are TRBV27 and TRBJ2-7; 9 positions agree with TRBD1. The CDR3 sequence: CASSAYRGLYYEQYF. CDR3 coding DNA: TGTGCCAGCAGTGCTTACAGGGGGCTCTACTACGAGCAGTACTTC.